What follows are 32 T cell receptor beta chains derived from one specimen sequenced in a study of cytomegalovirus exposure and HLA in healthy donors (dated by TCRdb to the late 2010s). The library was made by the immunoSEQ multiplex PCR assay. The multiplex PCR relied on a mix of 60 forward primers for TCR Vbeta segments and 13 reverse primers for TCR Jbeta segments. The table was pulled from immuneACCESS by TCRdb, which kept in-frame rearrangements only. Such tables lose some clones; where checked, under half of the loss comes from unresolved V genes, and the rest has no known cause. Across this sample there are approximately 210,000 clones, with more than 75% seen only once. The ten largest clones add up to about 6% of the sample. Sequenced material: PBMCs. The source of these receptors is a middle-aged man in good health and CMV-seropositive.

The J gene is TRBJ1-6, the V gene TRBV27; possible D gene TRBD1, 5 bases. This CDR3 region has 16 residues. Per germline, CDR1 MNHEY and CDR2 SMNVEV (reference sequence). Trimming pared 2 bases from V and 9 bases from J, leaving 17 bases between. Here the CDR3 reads CASSLRRGPGSSPLHF. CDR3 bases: TGTGCCAGCAGTTTAAGGAGGGGCCCAGGAAGTTCACCCCTCCACTTT.

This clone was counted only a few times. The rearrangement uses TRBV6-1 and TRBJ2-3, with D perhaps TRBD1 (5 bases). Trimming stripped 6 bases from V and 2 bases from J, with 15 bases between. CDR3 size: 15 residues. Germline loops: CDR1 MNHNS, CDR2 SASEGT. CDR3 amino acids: CASRKDTEPTDTQYF. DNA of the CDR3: TGTGCCAGCAGAAAGGACACCGAACCCACAGATACGCAGTATTTT.

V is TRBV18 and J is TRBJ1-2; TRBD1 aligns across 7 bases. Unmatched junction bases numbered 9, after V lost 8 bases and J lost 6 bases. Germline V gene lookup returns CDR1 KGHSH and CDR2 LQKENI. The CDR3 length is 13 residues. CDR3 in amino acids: CASQPSTGDGYTF. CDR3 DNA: TGTGCCAGCCAACCCTCAACAGGGGATGGCTACACCTTC.

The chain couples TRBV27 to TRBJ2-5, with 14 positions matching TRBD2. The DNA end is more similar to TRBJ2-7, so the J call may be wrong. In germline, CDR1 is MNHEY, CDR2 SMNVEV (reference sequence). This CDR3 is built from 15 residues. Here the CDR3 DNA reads TGTGCCAGCAGAGGACTAGCGGGAGGCACCTACGAGCAGTACTTC. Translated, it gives CASRGLAGGTYEQYF.

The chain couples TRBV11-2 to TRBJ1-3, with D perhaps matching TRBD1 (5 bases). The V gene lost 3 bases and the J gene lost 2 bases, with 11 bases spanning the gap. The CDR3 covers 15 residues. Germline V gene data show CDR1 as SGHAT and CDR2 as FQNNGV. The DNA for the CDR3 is TGTGCCAGCAGCTTCGGTACAGGCCCTGGAAACACCATATATTTT. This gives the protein CASSFGTGPGNTIYF.

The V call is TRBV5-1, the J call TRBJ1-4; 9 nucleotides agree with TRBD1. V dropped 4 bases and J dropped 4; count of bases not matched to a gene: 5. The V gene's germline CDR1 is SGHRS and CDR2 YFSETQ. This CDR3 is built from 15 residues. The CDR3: CASSTGTGHNEKLFF. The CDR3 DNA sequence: TGCGCCAGCAGCACTGGGACAGGGCATAATGAAAAACTGTTTTTT.

The CDR3 loop is CASSLFAGVVTGELFF. The CDR3 region has the DNA TGCGCCAGCAGCTTGTTTGCAGGGGTAGTCACCGGGGAGCTGTTTTTT. The chain is built from TRBV5-1 and TRBJ2-2; D is possibly TRBD1 (6 bases). The germline V gene encodes CDR1 SGHRS and CDR2 YFSETQ. The CDR3 consists of 16 residues. V was shortened by 1 base and J by 4 bases, with 14 bases between the two germline ends.

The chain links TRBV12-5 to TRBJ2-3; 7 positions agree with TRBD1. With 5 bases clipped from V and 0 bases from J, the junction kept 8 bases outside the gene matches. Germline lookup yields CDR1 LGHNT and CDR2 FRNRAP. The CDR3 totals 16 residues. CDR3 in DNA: TGTGCTAGTGGTCCAGGACAGGAGGTTAGCACAGATACGCAGTATTTT. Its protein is CASGPGQEVSTDTQYF.

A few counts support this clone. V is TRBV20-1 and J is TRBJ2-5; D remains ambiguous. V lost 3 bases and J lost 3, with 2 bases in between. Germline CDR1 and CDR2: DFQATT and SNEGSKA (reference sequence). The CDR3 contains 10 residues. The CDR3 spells CSASKETQYF. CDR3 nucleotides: TGCAGTGCTAGCAAAGAGACCCAGTACTTC.

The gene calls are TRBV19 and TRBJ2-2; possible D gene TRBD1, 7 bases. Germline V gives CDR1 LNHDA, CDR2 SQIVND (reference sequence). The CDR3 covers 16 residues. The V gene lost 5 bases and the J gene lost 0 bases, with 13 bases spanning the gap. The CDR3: CASSPRDSSNTGELFF. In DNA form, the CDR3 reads TGTGCCAGTAGTCCGCGGGACAGCTCGAACACCGGGGAGCTGTTTTTT.

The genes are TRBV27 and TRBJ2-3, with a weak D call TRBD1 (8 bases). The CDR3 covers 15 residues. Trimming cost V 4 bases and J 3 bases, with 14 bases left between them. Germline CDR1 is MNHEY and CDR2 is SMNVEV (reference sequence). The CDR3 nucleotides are TGTGCCAGCAGTTACCCACAGGGGGGGACAGATACGCAGTATTTT. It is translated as CASSYPQGGTDTQYF.

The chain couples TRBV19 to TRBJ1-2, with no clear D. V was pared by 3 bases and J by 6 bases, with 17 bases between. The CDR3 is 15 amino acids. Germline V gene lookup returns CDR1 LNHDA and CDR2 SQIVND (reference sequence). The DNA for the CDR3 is TGTGCCAGTAGTATGGATCTGGGTATCGACAATGGCTACACCTTC. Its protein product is CASSMDLGIDNGYTF.

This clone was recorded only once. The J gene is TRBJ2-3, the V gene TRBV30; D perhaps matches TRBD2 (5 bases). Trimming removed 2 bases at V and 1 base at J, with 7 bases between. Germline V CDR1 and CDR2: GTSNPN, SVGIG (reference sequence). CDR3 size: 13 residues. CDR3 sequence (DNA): TGTGCCTGGAGTACAGCGGGCACAGATACGCAGTATTTT. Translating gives CAWSTAGTDTQYF. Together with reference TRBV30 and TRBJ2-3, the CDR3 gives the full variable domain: SQTIHQWPATLVQPVGSPLSLECTVEGTSNPNLYWYRQAAGRGLQLLFYSVGIGQISSEVPQNLSASRPQDRQFILSSKKLLLSDSGFYLCAWSTAGTDTQYFGPGTRLTVL.

The CDR3 is CASSPRSGVGNEQYV. The CDR3 DNA is TGTGCCAGCTCACCACGGTCGGGGGTGGGTAACGAGCAGTACGTC. The chain links TRBV18 to TRBJ2-7; D is perhaps TRBD2 (6 bases). Germline CDR1 KGHSH, CDR2 LQKENI. The CDR3 is 15 residues long. Trimming stripped 1 base from V and 5 bases from J, with 15 bases between.

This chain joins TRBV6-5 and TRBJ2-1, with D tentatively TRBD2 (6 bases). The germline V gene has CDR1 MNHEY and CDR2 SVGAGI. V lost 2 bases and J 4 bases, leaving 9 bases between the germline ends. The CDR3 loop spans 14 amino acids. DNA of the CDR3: TGTGCCAGCAGTTACGGGACTGAGTACAATGAGCAGTTCTTC. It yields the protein CASSYGTEYNEQFF.

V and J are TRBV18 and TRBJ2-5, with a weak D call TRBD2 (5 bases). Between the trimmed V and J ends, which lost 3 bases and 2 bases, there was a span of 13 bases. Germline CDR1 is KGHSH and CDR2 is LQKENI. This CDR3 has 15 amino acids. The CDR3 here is CASSPRRTVQETQYF. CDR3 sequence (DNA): TGTGCCAGCTCACCGAGGCGGACTGTACAAGAGACCCAGTACTTC.

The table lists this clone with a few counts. The CDR3 is CSVQGGQAEAFF. The DNA for the CDR3 is TGCAGCGTTCAAGGTGGACAGGCGGAAGCTTTCTTT. V gene TRBV29-1 combines with J gene TRBJ1-1; 7 positions match TRBD1. The CDR3 extends over 12 amino acids. The ends lost 5 bases at V and 8 bases at J; junction bases unmatched: 8. Germline lookup yields CDR1 SQVTM and CDR2 ANQGSEA.

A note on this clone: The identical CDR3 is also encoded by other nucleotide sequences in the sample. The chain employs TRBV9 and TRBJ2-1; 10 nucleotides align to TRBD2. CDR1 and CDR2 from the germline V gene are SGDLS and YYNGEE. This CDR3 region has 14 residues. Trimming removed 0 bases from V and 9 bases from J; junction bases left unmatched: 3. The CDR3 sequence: CASSVGLAGGEQFF. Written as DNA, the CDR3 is TGTGCCAGCAGCGTAGGACTAGCGGGCGGTGAGCAGTTCTTC. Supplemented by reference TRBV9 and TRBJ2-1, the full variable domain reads DSGVTQTPKHLITATGQRVTLRCSPRSGDLSVYWYQQSLDQGLQFLIQYYNGEERAKGNILERFSAQQFPDLHSELNLSSLELGDSALYFCASSVGLAGGEQFFGPGTRLTVL.

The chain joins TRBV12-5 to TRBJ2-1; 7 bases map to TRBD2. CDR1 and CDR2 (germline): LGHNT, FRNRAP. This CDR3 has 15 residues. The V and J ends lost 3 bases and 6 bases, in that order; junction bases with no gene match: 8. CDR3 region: CASGFWASGSNEQFF. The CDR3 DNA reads TGTGCTAGTGGTTTTTGGGCTAGCGGCAGCAATGAGCAGTTCTTC.

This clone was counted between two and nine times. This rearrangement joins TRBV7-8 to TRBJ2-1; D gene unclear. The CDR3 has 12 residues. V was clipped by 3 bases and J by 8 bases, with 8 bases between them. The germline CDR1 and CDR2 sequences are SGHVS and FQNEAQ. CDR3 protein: CASSFRSYEQFF. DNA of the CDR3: TGTGCCAGCAGCTTTAGGAGCTATGAGCAGTTCTTC. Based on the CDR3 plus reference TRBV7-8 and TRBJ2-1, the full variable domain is GAGVSQSPRYKVAKRGQDVALRCDPISGHVSLFWYQQALGQGPEFLTYFQNEAQLDKSGLPSDRFFAERPEGSVSTLKIQRTQQEDSAVYLCASSFRSYEQFFGPGTRLTVL.

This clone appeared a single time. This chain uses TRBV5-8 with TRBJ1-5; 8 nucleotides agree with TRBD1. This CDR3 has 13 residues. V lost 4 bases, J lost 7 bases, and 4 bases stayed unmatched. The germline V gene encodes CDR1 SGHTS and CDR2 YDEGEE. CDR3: CASSPQGVQPQHF. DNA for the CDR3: TGTGCCAGCAGCCCACAGGGGGTACAGCCCCAGCATTTT.

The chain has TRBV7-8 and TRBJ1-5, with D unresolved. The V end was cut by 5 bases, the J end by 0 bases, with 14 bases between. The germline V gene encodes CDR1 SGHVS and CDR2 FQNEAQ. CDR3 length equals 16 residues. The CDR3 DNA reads TGTGCCAGCAGCCCCAGAAGAATTGATAGCAATCAGCCCCAGCATTTT. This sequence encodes CASSPRRIDSNQPQHF.

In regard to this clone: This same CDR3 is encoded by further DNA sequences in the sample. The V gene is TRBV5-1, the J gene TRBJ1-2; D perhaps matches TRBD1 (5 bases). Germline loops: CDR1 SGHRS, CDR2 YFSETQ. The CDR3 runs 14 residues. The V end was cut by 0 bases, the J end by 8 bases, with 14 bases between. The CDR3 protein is CASSLAGQGEGYTF. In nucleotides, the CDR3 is TGCGCCAGCAGCTTGGCCGGGCAGGGTGAAGGCTACACCTTC. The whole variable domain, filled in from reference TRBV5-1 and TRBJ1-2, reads KAGVTQTPRYLIKTRGQQVTLSCSPISGHRSVSWYQQTPGQGLQFLFEYFSETQRNKGNFPGRFSGRQFSNSRSEMNVSTLELGDSALYLCASSLAGQGEGYTFGSGTRLTVV.

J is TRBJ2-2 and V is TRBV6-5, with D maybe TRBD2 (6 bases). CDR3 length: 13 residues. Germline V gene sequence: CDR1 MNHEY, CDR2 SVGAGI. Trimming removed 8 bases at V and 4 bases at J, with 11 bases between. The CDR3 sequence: CASVQGLTGELFF. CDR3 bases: TGTGCCAGCGTGCAGGGACTCACCGGGGAGCTGTTTTTT.

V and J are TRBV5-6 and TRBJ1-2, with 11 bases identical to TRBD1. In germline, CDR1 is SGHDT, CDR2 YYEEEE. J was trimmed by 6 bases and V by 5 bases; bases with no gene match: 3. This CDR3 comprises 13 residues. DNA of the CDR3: TGTGCCAGCAGACAGGGACAGGGGGATGGCTACACCTTC. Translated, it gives CASRQGQGDGYTF. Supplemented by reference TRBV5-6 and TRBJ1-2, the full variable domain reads DAGVTQSPTHLIKTRGQQVTLRCSPKSGHDTVSWYQQALGQGPQFIFQYYEEEERQRGNFPDRFSGHQFPNYSSELNVNALLLGDSALYLCASRQGQGDGYTFGSGTRLTVV.

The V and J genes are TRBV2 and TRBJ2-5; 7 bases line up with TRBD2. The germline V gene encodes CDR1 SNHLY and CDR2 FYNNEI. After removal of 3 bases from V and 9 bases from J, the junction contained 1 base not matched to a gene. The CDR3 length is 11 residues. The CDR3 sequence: CASSEGRAQYF. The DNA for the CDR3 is TGTGCCAGCAGTGAGGGGAGGGCCCAGTACTTC. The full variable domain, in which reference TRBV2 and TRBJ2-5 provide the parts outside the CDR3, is EPEVTQTPSHQVTQMGQEVILRCVPISNHLYFYWYRQILGQKVEFLVSFYNNEISEKSEIFDDQFSVERPDGSNFTLKIRSTKLEDSAMYFCASSEGRAQYFGPGTRLLVL.

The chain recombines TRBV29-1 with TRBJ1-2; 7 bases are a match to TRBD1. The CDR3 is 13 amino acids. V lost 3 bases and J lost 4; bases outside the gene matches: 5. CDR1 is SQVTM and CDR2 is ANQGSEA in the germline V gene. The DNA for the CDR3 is TGCAGCGTTGACGGGACAGAGGCCTATGGCTACACCTTC. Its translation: CSVDGTEAYGYTF.

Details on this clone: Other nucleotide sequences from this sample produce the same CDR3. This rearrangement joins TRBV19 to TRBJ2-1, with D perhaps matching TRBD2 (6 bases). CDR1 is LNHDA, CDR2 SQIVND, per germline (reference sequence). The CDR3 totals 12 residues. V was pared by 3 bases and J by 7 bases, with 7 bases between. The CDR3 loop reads CASSIGGNEQFF. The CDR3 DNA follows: TGTGCCAGTAGTATTGGAGGGAATGAGCAGTTCTTC.

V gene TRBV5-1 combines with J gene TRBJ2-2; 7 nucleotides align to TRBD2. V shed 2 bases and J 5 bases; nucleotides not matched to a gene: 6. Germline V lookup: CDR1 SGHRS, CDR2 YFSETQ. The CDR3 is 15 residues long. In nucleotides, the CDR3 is TGCGCCAGCAGCTTCGAGGGAGCGGGGACCGGGGAGCTGTTTTTT. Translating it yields CASSFEGAGTGELFF.

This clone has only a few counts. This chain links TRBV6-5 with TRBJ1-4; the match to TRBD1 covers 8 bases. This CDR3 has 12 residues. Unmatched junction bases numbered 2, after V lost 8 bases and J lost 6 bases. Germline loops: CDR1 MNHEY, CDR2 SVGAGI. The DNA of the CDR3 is TGTGCCAGCCAGGGGGCAGATGAAAAACTGTTTTTT. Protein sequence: CASQGADEKLFF.

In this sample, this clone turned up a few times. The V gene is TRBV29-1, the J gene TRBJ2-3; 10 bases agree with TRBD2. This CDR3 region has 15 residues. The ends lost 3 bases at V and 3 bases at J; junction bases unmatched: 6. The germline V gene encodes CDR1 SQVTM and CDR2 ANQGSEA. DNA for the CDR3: TGCAGCGTTGACGGGGCTAGCGGGGGAACAGATACGCAGTATTTT. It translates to CSVDGASGGTDTQYF.

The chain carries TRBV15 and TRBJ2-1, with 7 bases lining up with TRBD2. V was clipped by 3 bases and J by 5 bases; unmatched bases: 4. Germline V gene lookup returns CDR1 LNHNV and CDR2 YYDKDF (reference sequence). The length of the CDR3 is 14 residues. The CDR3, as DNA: TGTGCCACCAGCAGCGGGACTATCAACAATGAGCAGTTCTTC. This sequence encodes CATSSGTINNEQFF. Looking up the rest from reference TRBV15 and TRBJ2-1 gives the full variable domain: DAMVIQNPRYQVTQFGKPVTLSCSQTLNHNVMYWYQQKSSQAPKLLFHYYDKDFNNEADTPDNFQSRRPNTSFCFLDIRSPGLGDTAMYLCATSSGTINNEQFFGPGTRLTVL.